This T cell receptor beta chain was recovered during a study of long-term antiretroviral therapy in people with HIV. Study results and limitations: Sampling of blood ran from the mid-2000s to the late 2010s, and older ART regimens were possibly in use.

With 0 bases removed from V and 5 bases from J, the gap between germline ends came to 5 bases. This CDR3 region has 12 residues. From germline, CDR1 is MNHNY and CDR2 SVGAGI (reference sequence). With respect to this clone: What it binds is not known.

Per individual, the PBMC samples numbered at least one pre-ART and at least two post-ART. Sequencing relied on immunoSEQ assay v3.0, run at survey level. The method was immunoSEQ multiplex PCR; TCRdb's version includes in-frame clones alone and lacks a portion of them. The sample shows about 11,000 clones, approximately 90% of them seen only once. The sample consisted of unsorted PBMCs, taken 0.2 years before starting antiretroviral therapy. This clonotype was sampled from a woman between 35 and 50 years old with HIV. V and J are TRBV6-6 and TRBJ2-7; D not resolved. CDR3 in DNA: TGTGCCAGCAGTTACTCGGGCGACGAGCAGTACTTC. Amino acid sequence: CASSYSGDEQYF.